The 17 T cell receptor beta chains given below trace back to one sample, sequenced in a study of vaccination and CD4 T cells after COVID-19. Sequencing of cultured CD4+ T cell DNA used the Oncomine TCR Beta short-read assay. TCRdb re-called the PCR reads through MiXCR, storing one row per CDR3 protein. The repertoire holds almost 2,000 distinct CDR3 sequences, with about 72% as singletons. No antigens are known for them. Treatment specified: roughly ten-day PBMC culture with coronavirus spike peptide pools or control peptides (ViraFEST assay). Material: CD4+ T cells from blood, cultured in vitro, obtained after SARS-CoV-2 vaccination. These receptors were taken from a human donor who had recovered from COVID-19.

This chain links TRBV7-9 with TRBJ1-5; 7 bases agree with TRBD1. There are 16 residues in the CDR3. V shed 5 bases, J shed 4 bases, and the junction held 11 bases outside the gene matches. CDR1 and CDR2 from the germline V gene are SEHNR and FQNEAQ (reference sequence). The CDR3 sequence is CASSDQGVGANQPQHF. The CDR3 DNA reads TGTGCCAGCAGCGACCAGGGGGTTGGGGCAAATCAGCCCCAGCATTTT. Full variable domain (rest looked up from reference TRBV7-9 and TRBJ1-5): DTGVSQNPRHKITKRGQNVTFRCDPISEHNRLYWYRQTLGQGPEFLTYFQNEAQLEKSRLLSDRFSAERPKGSFSTLEIQRTEQGDSAMYLCASSDQGVGANQPQHFGDGTRLSIL.

The chain is built from TRBV15 and TRBJ1-2; D may be TRBD1 (5 bases). Trimming shortened V by 0 bases and J by 5 bases, and 16 bases separated the two germline ends. This CDR3 is 16 amino acids long. Germline assignment: CDR1 LNHNV and CDR2 YYDKDF (reference sequence). CDR3 bases: TGTGCCACCAGCAGAGATCGAGGGGACCGAGTTTATGGCTACACCTTC. Translating gives CATSRDRGDRVYGYTF.

The V gene is TRBV18, the J gene TRBJ2-1, with D possibly being TRBD1 (5 bases). The CDR3 is 13 amino acids. Per germline, CDR1 KGHSH and CDR2 LQKENI. Trimming shortened V by 3 bases and J by 3 bases, and 6 bases separated the two germline ends. Written as DNA, the CDR3 is TGTGCCAGCTCACCCCAGGGCTACAATGAGCAGTTCTTC. Translated: CASSPQGYNEQFF.

The rearrangement links TRBV20-1 to TRBJ2-7; 13 nucleotides agree with TRBD2. The V gene's germline CDR1 is DFQATT and CDR2 SNEGSKA (reference sequence). The J segment lost 3 bases and the V segment lost 5 bases, leaving 7 bases of the junction unmatched. The CDR3 has 15 residues. In DNA, the CDR3 is TGCAGTGCTGAATTGGGACTAGCGGGGAACTACGAGCAGTACTTC. This encodes CSAELGLAGNYEQYF.

J is TRBJ2-4 and V is TRBV7-9; the match to TRBD2 covers 7 bases. The CDR3 covers 14 residues. The junction had 8 bases not matched to a gene; V was cut back by 4 bases and J by 8 bases. Germline V gene sequence: CDR1 SEHNR, CDR2 FQNEAQ (reference sequence). CDR3 DNA sequence: TGTGCCAGCAGCTCCGGACTAGGTGGGGACATTCAGTACTTC. Translating it yields CASSSGLGGDIQYF.

This clonotype has more than one count but fewer than ten. The rearrangement links TRBV7-2 to TRBJ1-5; TRBD1 is a possible D gene (6 bases). Germline-derived CDR1 and CDR2 are SGHTA and FQGNSA. Trimming removed 0 bases from V and 2 bases from J, with 11 bases in between. The CDR3 sequence is 16 residues long. Here the CDR3 reads CASSLAQGNGNQPQHF. The CDR3, as DNA: TGTGCCAGCAGCTTAGCCCAGGGGAATGGCAATCAGCCCCAGCATTTT.

The chain links TRBV5-8 to TRBJ2-3; maybe TRBD2 (6 bases). Trimming took off 1 base at V and 4 bases at J, with 10 bases between the two ends. The CDR3 loop spans 14 amino acids. Germline lookup yields CDR1 SGHTS and CDR2 YDEGEE. The CDR3 DNA reads as TGTGCCAGCAGCTTGTGGGCGGGGTCAGATACGCAGTATTTT. Translation gives CASSLWAGSDTQYF.

The chain links TRBV20-1 to TRBJ1-6, with D tentatively TRBD1 (6 bases). V was clipped by 5 bases and J by 7 bases, with 18 bases between them. The CDR3 has 15 amino acids. The germline V gene encodes CDR1 DFQATT and CDR2 SNEGSKA (reference sequence). The CDR3 nucleotides are TGCAGTGCTTCGGACAGACGTATCTCGAATTCACCCCTCCACTTT. It is translated as CSASDRRISNSPLHF.

V and J are TRBV6-1 and TRBJ1-1; no reliable D call. There are 13 residues in the CDR3. The V gene's germline CDR1 is MNHNS and CDR2 SASEGT. V was trimmed by 3 bases and J by 6 bases, leaving 11 bases between them. As DNA, the CDR3 is TGTGCCAGCAGTGACAGGATCAGAGCTGAAGCTTTCTTT. This encodes CASSDRIRAEAFF.

The CDR3: CASSYSWGGGYGYTF. The DNA of the CDR3 is TGTGCCAGCAGTTACTCATGGGGGGGCGGCTATGGCTACACCTTC. The J gene is TRBJ1-2, the V gene TRBV6-5, with D perhaps matching TRBD1 (6 bases). The V gene lost 0 bases and the J gene lost 4 bases, with 12 bases spanning the gap. The CDR3 is 15 residues long. In germline, CDR1 is MNHEY, CDR2 SVGAGI.

The count of this clonotype is one. V usage is TRBV7-2 and J usage is TRBJ2-7; tentative D call: TRBD1 (5 bases). Looked up from germline, CDR1 is SGHTA and CDR2 is FQGNSA. Trimming stripped 0 bases from V and 11 bases from J, with 17 bases between. The CDR3 has 14 residues. The DNA for the CDR3 is TGTGCCAGCAGCTTAGCCCCCTCAGGGCAGGCCGAGTACTTC. Translating it yields CASSLAPSGQAEYF.

The chain uses TRBV20-1 and TRBJ2-5; 10 nucleotides line up with TRBD1. CDR1 is DFQATT, CDR2 SNEGSKA, per germline (reference sequence). The CDR3 totals 13 residues. The trim removed 8 bases at V and 2 bases at J, leaving 5 bases unmatched. This chain's CDR3 is CSSPGQGQETQYF. CDR3 DNA sequence: TGCAGTTCTCCGGGACAGGGGCAAGAGACCCAGTACTTC.

A few counts support this clonotype. This sequence joins TRBV24-1 and TRBJ1-6; D might be TRBD1 (6 bases). The V end lost 7 bases, the J end lost 3 bases, and 12 bases lay between the germline ends. Germline CDR1 reads KGHDR; CDR2 reads SFDVKD. CDR3 length equals 15 residues. CDR3 bases: TGTGCCACCAGCGCGACAGGTGACTATAATTCACCCCTCCACTTT. Amino acids: CATSATGDYNSPLHF.

The chain carries TRBV28 and TRBJ1-2; 8 bases agree with TRBD1. Germline V gives CDR1 MDHEN, CDR2 SYDVKM. The CDR3 consists of 13 residues. With V trimmed by 8 bases and J by 6 bases, 8 bases remained unmatched. In DNA, the CDR3 is TGTGCCAGCCGGGGACAGGCTCTGGATGGCTACACCTTC. It translates to CASRGQALDGYTF.

The V and J genes are TRBV10-3 and TRBJ1-1; no firm D call. This CDR3 region has 13 residues. Trimming stripped 4 bases from V and 1 base from J, with 7 bases between. Germline CDR1 is ENHRY and CDR2 is SYGVKD. CDR3 DNA sequence: TGTGCCATCAGTGGAGGAGAGAACACTGAAGCTTTCTTT. Translation gives CAISGGENTEAFF.

The chain couples TRBV2 to TRBJ2-2; TRBD2 agrees at 7 bases. Germline CDR1 reads SNHLY; CDR2 reads FYNNEI. J was trimmed by 0 bases and V by 3 bases; bases with no gene match: 1. The CDR3 has 15 amino acids. The chain's CDR3 is CASSESGANTGELFF. The DNA for the CDR3 is TGTGCCAGCAGTGAGAGCGGGGCGAACACCGGGGAGCTGTTTTTT.

This rearrangement joins TRBV6-1 to TRBJ1-5; 8 nucleotides line up with TRBD1. The CDR3 is 17 amino acids. Germline trimming cut 8 bases from V and 0 bases from J; bases unmatched to any gene: 12. Germline values: CDR1 MNHNS, CDR2 SASEGT. DNA of the CDR3: TGTGCCAGCTCTCGTGCAGGGGGCCGATATAGCAATCAGCCCCAGCATTTT. Its translation: CASSRAGGRYSNQPQHF.